A single sample is the source of the 22 T cell receptor beta chains below, sequenced in a study of Ad26.COV2.S vaccination and SARS-CoV-2 variants. Assay: immunoSEQ multiplex PCR; the TCRdb copy retains only in-frame clones and omits some. Of about 400,000 clones in the sample, roughly 90% were seen once. Sample treatment: 19 received Ad26.COV2.S at low or high dose, single or two shots; several received placebo; per-sample allocation not given. Collection of the samples took place on day 63 after the first injection of vaccine or placebo. This material consisted of peripheral blood, taken in a trial of Ad26.COV2.S vaccine versus placebo. These receptors all come from a person aged 18-65 years who received the Ad26.COV2.S COVID-19 vaccine or a placebo.

The chain joins TRBV6-4 to TRBJ2-5; TRBD2 might be the D (5 bases). Trimming removed 7 bases at V and 7 bases at J, with 19 bases between. The germline gives CDR1 MRHNA, CDR2 SNTAGT. CDR3 length: 14 amino acids. The CDR3 nucleotides are TGTGCCAGCAAGCCGTCCGGGGATTCAGGGACCCAGTACTTC. Amino acid sequence: CASKPSGDSGTQYF.

The chain uses TRBV9 and TRBJ1-1, with D unclear. This CDR3 is 13 amino acids long. V lost 4 bases and J lost 4, with 11 bases in between. CDR1 is SGDLS and CDR2 is YYNGEE in the germline V gene. The CDR3 here is CASSQALGTEAFF. The CDR3 coding sequence is TGTGCCAGCAGCCAGGCCCTGGGCACTGAAGCTTTCTTT. Together with reference TRBV9 and TRBJ1-1, the CDR3 gives the full variable domain: DSGVTQTPKHLITATGQRVTLRCSPRSGDLSVYWYQQSLDQGLQFLIQYYNGEERAKGNILERFSAQQFPDLHSELNLSSLELGDSALYFCASSQALGTEAFFGQGTRLTVV.

The chain carries TRBV6-1 and TRBJ1-5, with D tentatively TRBD1 (5 bases). The CDR3 covers 16 residues. Per the germline V gene, CDR1 is MNHNS and CDR2 is SASEGT. The germline V and J ends were trimmed by 4 bases and 2 bases, with 15 bases remaining between them. The CDR3 DNA reads as TGTGCCAGCAGTGCGGACAACCTTGCGCGCAATCAGCCCCAGCATTTT. Its protein product is CASSADNLARNQPQHF.

This sequence joins TRBV24-1 and TRBJ2-5, with D uncertain. CDR1 is KGHDR, CDR2 SFDVKD, per germline. Between the trimmed V and J ends, which lost 3 bases and 7 bases, there was a span of 14 bases. The length of the CDR3 is 14 residues. DNA for the CDR3: TGTGCCACCAGTGATCCTCGTCGGGCAGGGACCCAGTACTTC. This encodes CATSDPRRAGTQYF.

The chain is built from TRBV5-1 and TRBJ1-1; D might be TRBD1 (5 bases). The CDR3 is 16 residues long. With 4 bases removed from V and 3 bases from J, the gap between germline ends came to 19 bases. Germline lookup yields CDR1 SGHRS and CDR2 YFSETQ. DNA of the CDR3: TGCGCCAGCAGCAACCGGGACTCTCCCGCGCACACTGAAGCTTTCTTT. Its translation: CASSNRDSPAHTEAFF.

This rearrangement joins TRBV6-5 to TRBJ2-1; D unclear. Trimming pared 6 bases from V and 10 bases from J, leaving 13 bases between. Germline V gene data show CDR1 as MNHEY and CDR2 as SVGAGI. This CDR3 is built from 12 residues. The CDR3 DNA reads TGTGCCAGCAGCTCCGGGTTATCCGAGCAGTTCTTC. Translated: CASSSGLSEQFF.

This rearrangement joins TRBV19 to TRBJ2-1; a weak D match, TRBD1 (5 bases). V lost 8 bases to trimming and J lost 10 bases, with 15 bases between them. The CDR3 has 12 residues. Germline V gene data show CDR1 as LNHDA and CDR2 as SQIVND (reference sequence). The DNA for the CDR3 is TGTGCCAGTGCCGTGCAGGGATGGGAGCAGTTCTTC. Residues: CASAVQGWEQFF. Full variable domain (outside the CDR3, taken from reference TRBV19 and TRBJ2-1): DGGITQSPKYLFRKEGQNVTLSCEQNLNHDAMYWYRQDPGQGLRLIYYSQIVNDFQKGDIAEGYSVSREKKESFPLTVTSAQKNPTAFYLCASAVQGWEQFFGPGTRLTVL.

The chain recombines TRBV5-4 with TRBJ2-7, with 8 nucleotides matching TRBD1. V shed 4 bases and J 5 bases; nucleotides not matched to a gene: 5. The CDR3 length is 13 residues. The V gene's germline CDR1 is SGHNT and CDR2 YYREEE (reference sequence). CDR3 protein: CASSRQGRNEQYF. The CDR3 DNA is TGTGCCAGCAGCCGACAGGGGCGGAACGAGCAGTACTTC. Using reference TRBV5-4 and TRBJ2-7 for the parts outside the CDR3, the full variable domain is ETGVTQSPTHLIKTRGQQVTLRCSSQSGHNTVSWYQQALGQGPQFIFQYYREEENGRGNFPPRFSGLQFPNYSSELNVNALELDDSALYLCASSRQGRNEQYFGPGTRLTVT.

The chain recombines TRBV27 with TRBJ2-1; tentative D call: TRBD2 (5 bases). Germline CDR1 is MNHEY and CDR2 is SMNVEV (reference sequence). Trimming left V 5 bases short and J 4 bases short, with 12 bases between. The CDR3 totals 14 residues. CDR3 sequence: CASSATREYNEQFF. As DNA, the CDR3 is TGTGCCAGCAGTGCGACGAGGGAGTACAATGAGCAGTTCTTC.

The chain uses TRBV5-5 and TRBJ2-1, with 10 bases fitting TRBD2. This CDR3 has 17 amino acids. The germline V gene encodes CDR1 SGHKS and CDR2 YYEKEE (reference sequence). Losses at the gene ends were 0 bases for V and 9 bases for J; bases not matched to a gene: 12. Here the CDR3 reads CASSLVGLANPLLEQFF. The CDR3 bases are TGTGCCAGCAGCTTGGTGGGACTAGCGAACCCTCTTCTTGAGCAGTTCTTC.

In DNA form, the CDR3 reads TGTGCCAGCAGTATCAGGGGAGGAGGGCAGAGTGGAGCTTTCTTT. It codes for CASSIRGGGQSGAFF. The chain carries TRBV6-5 and TRBJ1-1; possibly TRBD1 for D (6 bases). The ends were cut back, 5 bases at V and 10 bases at J, with 23 bases in the middle. Germline CDR1 is MNHEY and CDR2 is SVGAGI. This CDR3 contains 15 residues.

V usage is TRBV11-3 and J usage is TRBJ1-5; 8 bases match TRBD1. The trim removed 1 base at V and 0 bases at J, leaving 8 bases unmatched. The CDR3 runs to 18 residues. Looked up from germline, CDR1 is SGHNT and CDR2 is YENEEA. The CDR3 loop is CASSLGLQGARSNQPQHF. The CDR3 coding sequence is TGTGCCAGCAGCTTAGGGCTGCAGGGGGCGCGTAGCAATCAGCCCCAGCATTTT.

The V and J genes are TRBV3-1 (or the pseudogene TRBV3-2) and TRBJ2-1; 12 bases agree with TRBD2. The CDR3 length is 16 residues. Germline CDR1 LGHDT, CDR2 YNNKEL (reference sequence). After removal of 4 bases from V and 5 bases from J, the junction contained 6 bases not matched to a gene. CDR3 bases: TGTGCCAGCAGCCCCCGGACTAGCGGGATACACAATGAGCAGTTCTTC. As protein: CASSPRTSGIHNEQFF.

The chain has TRBV6-2 or TRBV6-3 and TRBJ2-1, with a possible D match to TRBD2 (5 bases). The CDR3 runs 16 residues. Deletions cut 4 bases from V and 6 bases from J, with 19 bases between. The germline gives CDR1 MNHEY, CDR2 SVGEGT. For the CDR3, the DNA is TGTGCCAGCAGTTTCTCTCGCCGAGGGCCGGCCAATGAGCAGTTCTTC. Its translation: CASSFSRRGPANEQFF.

This clone appeared a few times. The rearrangement links TRBV30 to TRBJ2-7; no clear D. The germline CDR1 and CDR2 sequences are GTSNPN and SVGIG (reference sequence). Trimming pared 0 bases from V and 3 bases from J, leaving 9 bases between. The CDR3 is 13 amino acids. The CDR3 protein is CAWSVDTNYEQYF. CDR3 sequence (DNA): TGTGCCTGGAGTGTAGACACTAACTACGAGCAGTACTTC.

The V call is TRBV21-1, the J call TRBJ2-5; TRBD2, the table's D call, lacks a check against the DNA. TRBV21-1 represents a pseudogene. This CDR3 comprises 16 residues. The CDR3 reads CASSKALAELKETQYF. CDR3 sequence (DNA): TGTGCCAGCAGCAAAGCACTAGCGGAGCTAAAAGAGACCCAGTACTTC.

The rearrangement joins TRBV2 to TRBJ1-6; D not resolved. Germline-derived CDR1 and CDR2 are SNHLY and FYNNEI. Trimming left V 3 bases short and J 10 bases short, with 7 bases between. The CDR3 spans 12 residues. The CDR3 sequence: CASSDGPSPLHF. The CDR3 DNA follows: TGTGCCAGCAGTGACGGCCCGTCACCCCTCCACTTT.

The chain carries TRBV5-6 and TRBJ2-4, with D perhaps TRBD2 (5 bases). The CDR3 totals 16 residues. V lost 0 bases and J 1 base, leaving 11 bases between the germline ends. Germline V CDR1 and CDR2: SGHDT, YYEEEE. CDR3 coding DNA: TGTGCCAGCAGCTTGGAGGTAGCGCGGGCCAAAAACATTCAGTACTTC. It yields the protein CASSLEVARAKNIQYF.

V gene TRBV9 combines with J gene TRBJ1-6; 8 bases are a match to TRBD1. Trimming took 3 bases from V and 7 from J; bases not matched to a gene: 6. The length of the CDR3 is 15 residues. The germline gives CDR1 SGDLS, CDR2 YYNGEE. The CDR3 region has the DNA TGTGCCAGCAGCGCAACCGGGACAGGCAATTCACCCCTCCACTTT. Protein sequence: CASSATGTGNSPLHF.

This chain connects TRBV10-3 to TRBJ1-3; 8 bases fit TRBD1. Germline trimming cut 5 bases from V and 0 bases from J; bases unmatched to any gene: 6. Looked up from germline, CDR1 is ENHRY and CDR2 is SYGVKD. CDR3 size: 16 residues. Here the CDR3 reads CAISPSQGGSGNTIYF. CDR3 DNA sequence: TGTGCCATCAGTCCTTCACAGGGGGGCTCTGGAAACACCATATATTTT.

The rearrangement joins TRBV3-1 (or the pseudogene TRBV3-2) to TRBJ1-1, with 9 bases that match TRBD1. The germline gives CDR1 LGHDT, CDR2 YNNKEL (reference sequence). The V and J ends lost 4 bases and 4 bases, in that order; junction bases with no gene match: 4. The length of the CDR3 is 14 residues. The DNA for the CDR3 is TGTGCCAGCAGCCCGACAGGGGGACGCACTGAAGCTTTCTTT. Translation: CASSPTGGRTEAFF.

The rearrangement joins TRBV27 to TRBJ2-7; no clear D gene. Deletions cut 7 bases from V and 2 bases from J, with 12 bases between. Looked up from germline, CDR1 is MNHEY and CDR2 is SMNVEV (reference sequence). The CDR3 contains 13 residues. The CDR3 protein is CASKYGSTYEQYF. The CDR3 coding sequence is TGTGCCAGCAAGTACGGCAGCACCTACGAGCAGTACTTC.